The clone carrying this TCR beta chain has a handful of counts. The antigen is unknown. This entry is derived from a study of cytomegalovirus exposure and HLA in healthy donors. PCR primers comprised 60 Vbeta and 13 Jbeta primers. The method was immunoSEQ multiplex PCR; TCRdb's version includes in-frame clones alone and lacks a portion of them. The table records some 90,000 clones, roughly 80% of them present only once. Each donor's status was that of a healthy bone marrow donor. The study, taken as a whole, reports: It was only CMV serostatus that was available as immune exposure information.

This receptor was identified in a boy younger than 18 in good health and CMV-seronegative. Input material: PBMCs.

The chain's CDR3 is CASRHGQEGYGYTF. The CDR3 DNA follows: TGTGCCAGCAGACATGGACAGGAGGGATATGGCTACACCTTC. V and J are TRBV5-4 and TRBJ1-2; 7 bases map to TRBD1. The CDR3 runs 14 residues. Germline loops: CDR1 SGHNT, CDR2 YYREEE (reference sequence). With V trimmed by 5 bases and J by 5 bases, 9 bases remained unmatched.